This T cell receptor (beta chain) was sequenced during a study of blood T cell repertoires in COVID-19. The CDR3 extends over 12 amino acids. The V end was cut by 6 bases, the J end by 4 bases, with 6 bases between. CDR1 and CDR2 from the germline V gene are MNHEY and SVGAGI. The repertoire was sequenced with immunoSEQ multiplex PCR; TCRdb's copy has only in-frame clones and lacks some. Counted here are about 210,000 clones, 85% occurring once; the ten biggest clones make up 15% to 20%. Sequencing used PBMCs or T cells enriched from blood (not recorded which). The TCR was taken from a man aged 35-49 years who had recovered from COVID-19. The V and J genes are TRBV6-5 and TRBJ2-2, with a tentative D call TRBD1 (6 bases). The CDR3, as DNA: TGTGCCAGCAGGACAGGCACCGGGGAGCTGTTTTTT. It yields the protein CASRTGTGELFF.